The 19 T cell receptor beta chains below all came from one sample that was sequenced in a study of follicular helper T cells after annual influenza vaccination. Method: immunoSEQ multiplex PCR; TCRdb's copy keeps in-frame clones and lacks some. The sample lists thousands of clones, approximately 91% occurring once. The time point here: 2015-2016 season, 7 days after influenza vaccination. The source material was CXCR5+ CD38- circulating T follicular helper cells from blood, sampled 7 days after influenza vaccination. Subset described: circulating Tfh, non-naive CD4+CXCR5+PD-1+ (ICOS+CD38+ or ICOS-CD38-). These TCRs come from an adult who received the influenza vaccine.

This chain links TRBV19 with TRBJ2-4; TRBD1 matches at 8 bases. The ends lost 9 bases at V and 3 bases at J; junction bases unmatched: 10. The CDR3 totals 15 residues. Germline loops: CDR1 LNHDA, CDR2 SQIVND (reference sequence). CDR3 in DNA: TGTGCCAGCCAAGAGGCCGGGACAGGCAAAAACATTCAGTACTTC. It codes for CASQEAGTGKNIQYF. Looking up the rest from reference TRBV19 and TRBJ2-4 gives the full variable domain: DGGITQSPKYLFRKEGQNVTLSCEQNLNHDAMYWYRQDPGQGLRLIYYSQIVNDFQKGDIAEGYSVSREKKESFPLTVTSAQKNPTAFYLCASQEAGTGKNIQYFGAGTRLSVL.

In DNA form, the CDR3 reads TGCGCCAGCAGCTTGGAGGGGGGGTCGAACACTGAAGCTTTCTTT. This sequence encodes CASSLEGGSNTEAFF. The gene calls are TRBV5-1 and TRBJ1-1; tentatively, D is TRBD1 (6 bases). Per the germline V gene, CDR1 is SGHRS and CDR2 is YFSETQ. V gave up 0 bases and J gave up 1 base, with 10 bases separating them. The CDR3 is 15 residues long.

The chain joins TRBV6-1 to TRBJ2-5; no firm D call. Germline loops: CDR1 MNHNS, CDR2 SASEGT. Trimming left V 0 bases short and J 4 bases short, with 6 bases between. This CDR3 has 13 residues. The CDR3 loop is CASSEARLETQYF. The CDR3 DNA reads TGTGCCAGCAGTGAAGCGCGGTTAGAGACCCAGTACTTC.

This CDR3 reads CSVDGTGAYNEQFF. For the CDR3, the DNA is TGCAGCGTTGACGGGACAGGGGCCTACAATGAGCAGTTCTTC. The genes are TRBV29-1 and TRBJ2-1; TRBD1 agrees at 10 bases. After removal of 3 bases from V and 2 bases from J, the junction contained 1 base not matched to a gene. The germline gives CDR1 SQVTM, CDR2 ANQGSEA. This CDR3 is 14 amino acids long.

This chain uses TRBV15 with TRBJ1-2; 8 bases map to TRBD1. V shed 2 bases and J 4 bases; nucleotides not matched to a gene: 3. Germline lookup yields CDR1 LNHNV and CDR2 YYDKDF (reference sequence). The CDR3 is made up of 14 amino acids. The CDR3 nucleotides read TGTGCCACCAGCAGACCGGGACAGGTCTATGGCTACACCTTC. This sequence encodes CATSRPGQVYGYTF.

The chain carries TRBV19 and TRBJ1-4, with 8 bases fitting TRBD1. J was trimmed by 8 bases and V by 6 bases; bases with no gene match: 8. CDR1 is LNHDA and CDR2 is SQIVND in the germline V gene (reference sequence). This CDR3 comprises 14 residues. The CDR3 loop is CASRGQEGSEKLFF. CDR3 bases: TGTGCCAGTAGGGGACAGGAGGGGTCCGAAAAACTGTTTTTT.

This chain's CDR3 is CASSITAGRVSNQPQHF. CDR3 coding DNA: TGTGCCAGTAGTATAACTGCAGGACGGGTTAGCAATCAGCCCCAGCATTTT. The V call is TRBV19, the J call TRBJ1-5; D call uncertain. The CDR3 is 17 amino acids. CDR1 LNHDA and CDR2 SQIVND come from the germline V gene (reference sequence). Deletions cut 2 bases from V and 0 bases from J, with 14 bases between.

The chain recombines TRBV7-2 with TRBJ1-4; D is unclear. Germline V gene lookup returns CDR1 SGHTA and CDR2 FQGNSA. The CDR3 covers 14 residues. Trimming removed 4 bases from V and 0 bases from J, with 6 bases in between. Written as DNA, the CDR3 is TGTGCCAGCAGCTCAAGCTCAACTAATGAAAAACTGTTTTTT. Translated: CASSSSSTNEKLFF.

The chain couples TRBV13 to TRBJ2-7, with D unresolved. In germline, CDR1 is PRHDT, CDR2 FYEKMQ (reference sequence). The CDR3 runs to 14 residues. Trimming shortened V by 4 bases and J by 6 bases, and 16 bases separated the two germline ends. The CDR3 DNA reads as TGTGCCAGCAGCTCCTCGGGCACAGCCGGCGAGCAGTACGTC. This sequence encodes CASSSSGTAGEQYV.

The chain is built from TRBV19 and TRBJ2-7, with 8 bases matching TRBD1. Germline CDR1 and CDR2: LNHDA and SQIVND (reference sequence). V shed 5 bases, J shed 2 bases, and the junction held 5 bases outside the gene matches. This CDR3 has 14 amino acids. CDR3: CASSPRTGTYEQYF. The CDR3 DNA is TGTGCCAGTAGTCCCAGGACAGGGACCTACGAGCAGTACTTC.

V and J are TRBV5-1 and TRBJ2-5, with 10 positions matching TRBD1. The V gene end was trimmed by 3 bases and the J gene end by 2 bases; junction bases not matched to a gene: 16. The CDR3 consists of 19 residues. Germline V gives CDR1 SGHRS, CDR2 YFSETQ. This chain's CDR3 is CASSSMPGQGFGSQETQYF. The CDR3 bases are TGCGCCAGCAGCTCAATGCCGGGACAGGGGTTCGGATCTCAAGAGACCCAGTACTTC. Filled out from reference TRBV5-1 and TRBJ2-5, the complete variable domain reads KAGVTQTPRYLIKTRGQQVTLSCSPISGHRSVSWYQQTPGQGLQFLFEYFSETQRNKGNFPGRFSGRQFSNSRSEMNVSTLELGDSALYLCASSSMPGQGFGSQETQYFGPGTRLLVL.

This chain links TRBV28 with TRBJ2-5; 7 bases fit TRBD2. The CDR3 has 14 amino acids. V gave up 3 bases and J gave up 5 bases; unmatched junction bases: 6. From germline, CDR1 is MDHEN and CDR2 SYDVKM. The CDR3 region is CASSFIAGVETQYF. Written as DNA, the CDR3 is TGTGCCAGCAGTTTCATTGCGGGAGTCGAGACCCAGTACTTC.

The chain uses TRBV7-6 and TRBJ1-1; 11 bases match TRBD1. The V gene end was trimmed by 2 bases and the J gene end by 4 bases; junction bases not matched to a gene: 6. CDR1 and CDR2 (germline): SGHVS, FNYEAQ. CDR3 length equals 16 residues. This CDR3 is CASSLLLGTGGTEAFF. DNA of the CDR3: TGTGCCAGCAGCTTACTCTTGGGGACAGGGGGCACTGAAGCTTTCTTT.

This chain connects TRBV30 to TRBJ2-1; D possibly matches TRBD1 or TRBD2 (5 bases each). Germline V gives CDR1 GTSNPN, CDR2 SVGIG (reference sequence). Trimming pared 0 bases from V and 8 bases from J, leaving 14 bases between. The CDR3 loop spans 14 amino acids. The CDR3 DNA reads as TGTGCCTGGAGTGTATATGGGAGAGGGGATGAGCAGTTCTTC. Its translation: CAWSVYGRGDEQFF.

This chain links TRBV7-2 with TRBJ2-3; unclear D gene. The V end lost 2 bases, the J end lost 0 bases, and 0 bases lay between the germline ends. The V gene's germline CDR1 is SGHTA and CDR2 FQGNSA. CDR3 size: 12 residues. CDR3 nucleotides: TGTGCCAGCAGCTTAAGCACAGATACGCAGTATTTT. It codes for CASSLSTDTQYF.

This chain links TRBV5-4 with TRBJ2-3, with D possibly being TRBD2 (5 bases). Per the germline V gene, CDR1 is SGHNT and CDR2 is YYREEE (reference sequence). CDR3 length equals 14 residues. Trimming cost V 5 bases and J 0 bases, with 10 bases left between them. The CDR3 is CASRSGTSTDTQYF. The CDR3 DNA sequence: TGTGCCAGCAGGAGCGGAACTAGCACAGATACGCAGTATTTT.

V and J are TRBV28 and TRBJ1-2; possibly TRBD1 for D (6 bases). From germline, CDR1 is MDHEN and CDR2 SYDVKM. The CDR3 loop spans 12 amino acids. Deletions cut 4 bases from V and 5 bases from J, with 8 bases between. The CDR3 reads CASSSTGYGYTF. Here the CDR3 DNA reads TGTGCCAGCAGTTCTACAGGGTATGGCTACACCTTC.

The genes are TRBV13 and TRBJ2-3; TRBD2 aligns across 10 bases. J was trimmed by 0 bases and V by 1 base; bases with no gene match: 7. The CDR3 loop spans 18 amino acids. Germline V gene data show CDR1 as PRHDT and CDR2 as FYEKMQ (reference sequence). The CDR3: CASSLALAGSLSTDTQYF. CDR3 nucleotide sequence: TGTGCCAGCAGCTTAGCACTAGCGGGGTCCCTAAGCACAGATACGCAGTATTTT.

The V gene is TRBV18, the J gene TRBJ2-7, with D possibly being TRBD1 or TRBD2 (6 bases each). The germline V gene encodes CDR1 KGHSH and CDR2 LQKENI. V lost 1 base to trimming and J lost 2 bases, with 12 bases between them. The CDR3 is 15 amino acids. CDR3 loop: CASSPRGDTPYEQYF. CDR3 DNA sequence: TGTGCCAGCTCACCACGCGGGGACACGCCCTACGAGCAGTACTTC.